This T cell receptor (beta chain) was identified in a study of response to subunit inactivated influenza vaccine. TCRdb re-derived calls from the RT-PCR reads in MiXCR, one entry per CDR3 protein. Of 650,000 to 850,000 distinct CDR3 sequences listed, 11% to 15% are singletons. With V trimmed by 5 bases and J by 1 base, 10 bases remained unmatched. Germline V gene lookup returns CDR1 LGHNA and CDR2 YSLEER. CDR3 length: 17 amino acids. This receptor was obtained from a man in his fifties or sixties who received an inactivated influenza vaccine. The chain links TRBV4-3 to TRBJ1-1; 10 positions match TRBD1. Sequences were derived from PBMCs from blood, sampled roughly 2 weeks before vaccination. The CDR3 here is CASSSRDRGLGNTEAFF. The CDR3 coding sequence is TGCGCCAGCAGCTCACGCGACAGGGGGCTGGGGAACACTGAAGCTTTCTTT.